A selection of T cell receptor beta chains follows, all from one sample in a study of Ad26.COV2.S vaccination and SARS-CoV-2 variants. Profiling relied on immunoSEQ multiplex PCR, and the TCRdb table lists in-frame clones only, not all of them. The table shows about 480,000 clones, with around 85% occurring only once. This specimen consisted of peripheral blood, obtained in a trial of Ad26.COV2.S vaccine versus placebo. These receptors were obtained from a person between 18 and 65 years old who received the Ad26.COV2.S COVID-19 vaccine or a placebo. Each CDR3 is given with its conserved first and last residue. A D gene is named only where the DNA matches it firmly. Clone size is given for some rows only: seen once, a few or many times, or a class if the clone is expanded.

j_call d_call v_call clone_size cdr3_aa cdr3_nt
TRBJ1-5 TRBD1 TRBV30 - CAWSVQGPSQPQHF TGTGCCTGGAGTGTACAGGGGCCCAGTCAGCCCCAGCATTTT
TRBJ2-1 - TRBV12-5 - CASGQDGAYNEQFF TGTGCTAGTGGCCAAGATGGTGCCTACAATGAGCAGTTCTTC
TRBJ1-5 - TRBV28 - CASSLVGGNNQPQHF TGTGCCAGCAGTTTAGTCGGAGGGAACAATCAGCCCCAGCATTTT
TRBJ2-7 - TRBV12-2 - CASRPRGTGSPYEQYF TGTGCAAGTCGCCCTCGGGGGACAGGTAGTCCCTACGAGCAGTACTTC
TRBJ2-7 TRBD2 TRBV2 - CASMTSPAGGSYEQYF TGTGCCAGCATGACCTCTCCAGCGGGAGGGTCCTACGAGCAGTACTTC
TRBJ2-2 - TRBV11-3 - CASSRDTRGTGELFF TGTGCCAGCAGCAGGGACACCCGGGGGACCGGGGAGCTGTTTTTT
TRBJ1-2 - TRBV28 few CASSLRQPYGYTF TGTGCCAGCAGTTTGAGGCAGCCCTATGGCTACACCTTC
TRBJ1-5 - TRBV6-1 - CASSEKGVHNQPQHF TGTGCCAGCAGTGAGAAAGGGGTACACAATCAGCCCCAGCATTTT
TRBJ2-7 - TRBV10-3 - CAISEIRQGPTYEQYF TGTGCCATCAGTGAGATCCGGCAGGGTCCGACCTACGAGCAGTACTTC
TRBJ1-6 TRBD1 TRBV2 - CASSGGTGANSPLHF TGTGCCAGCAGTGGGGGGACAGGCGCGAATTCACCCCTCCACTTT
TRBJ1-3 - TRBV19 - CASTPIVRVPAGNTIYF TGTGCCAGTACCCCCATTGTGAGGGTTCCAGCGGGAAACACCATATATTTT
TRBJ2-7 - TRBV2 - CASSALRGGYEQYF TGTGCCAGCAGTGCCCTACGAGGGGGCTACGAGCAGTACTTC
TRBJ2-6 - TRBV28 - CASSLVAGVLAGANVLTF TGTGCCAGCAGTTTAGTGGCAGGGGTCTTGGCTGGGGCCAACGTCCTGACTTTC
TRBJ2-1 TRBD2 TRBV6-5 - CASSSHGAGGTEQFF TGTGCCAGCAGTTCACACGGAGCGGGAGGTACTGAGCAGTTCTTC
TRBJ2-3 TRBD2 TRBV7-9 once CASSPGLAGRITDTQYF TGTGCCAGCAGCCCCGGACTAGCGGGACGGATCACAGATACGCAGTATTTT
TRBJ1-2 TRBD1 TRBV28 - CASTPGDRGDYGYTF TGTGCCAGCACCCCTGGTGACAGGGGGGACTATGGCTACACCTTC
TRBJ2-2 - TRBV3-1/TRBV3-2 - CASSHSTGELFF TGTGCCAGCAGCCACTCCACCGGGGAGCTGTTTTTT
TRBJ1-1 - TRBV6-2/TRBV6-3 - CASSYSTSVNTEAFF TGTGCCAGCAGTTACTCGACGAGTGTGAACACTGAAGCTTTCTTT
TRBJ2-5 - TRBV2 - CASSVGQKQETQYF TGTGCCAGCAGTGTGGGACAAAAACAAGAGACCCAGTACTTC
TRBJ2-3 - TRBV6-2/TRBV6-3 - CASSTFSFTLIADTQYF TGTGCCAGCAGTACCTTCTCTTTTACCCTGATAGCAGATACGCAGTATTTT
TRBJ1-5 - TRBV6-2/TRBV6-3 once CASSSLGGQPQHF TGTGCCAGCAGCTCTCTGGGGGGTCAGCCCCAGCATTTT
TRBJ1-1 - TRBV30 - CAWSVRRPASTEAFF TGTGCCTGGAGTGTTCGGAGGCCGGCGAGCACTGAAGCTTTCTTT
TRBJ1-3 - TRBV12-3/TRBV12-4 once CASSLVGNTIYF TGTGCCAGCAGTTTAGTTGGAAACACCATATATTTT
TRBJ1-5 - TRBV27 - CASSLYRNQPQHF TGTGCCAGCAGTTTATACAGAAATCAGCCCCAGCATTTT
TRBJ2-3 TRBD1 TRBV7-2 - CASSRRDRGLDTQYF TGTGCCAGCAGCCGCCGGGACAGGGGGCTGGATACGCAGTATTTT
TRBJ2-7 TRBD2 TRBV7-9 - CASSGTSSYEQYF TGTGCCAGCAGCGGGACTAGCTCCTACGAGCAGTACTTC
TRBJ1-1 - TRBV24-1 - CATSIGTEAFF TGTGCCACCTCGATTGGGACTGAAGCTTTCTTT
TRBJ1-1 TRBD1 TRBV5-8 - CASSAWGQASLAFF TGTGCCAGCAGCGCCTGGGGACAGGCTTCCCTGGCTTTCTTT
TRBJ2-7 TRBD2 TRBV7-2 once CASSRGTSGSQGEQYF TGTGCCAGCAGCCGCGGGACTAGCGGGAGTCAGGGCGAGCAGTACTTC
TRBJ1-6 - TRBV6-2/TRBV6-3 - CASSYEVQKYPLHF TGTGCCAGCAGTTACGAAGTCCAGAAGTACCCCCTCCACTTT
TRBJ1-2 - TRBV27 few CASSTGPDWGYTF TGTGCCAGCAGTACAGGGCCCGACTGGGGCTACACCTTC
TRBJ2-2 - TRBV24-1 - CATSDFRGGQTYTGELFF TGTGCCACCAGTGACTTCAGGGGGGGACAAACCTACACCGGGGAGCTGTTTTTT
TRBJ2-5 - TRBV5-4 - CASSLAQREAQYF TGTGCCAGCAGCTTGGCACAGCGAGAGGCCCAGTACTTC
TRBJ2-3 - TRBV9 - CASSVVGGSTDTQYF TGTGCCAGCAGCGTAGTGGGGGGAAGCACAGATACGCAGTATTTT
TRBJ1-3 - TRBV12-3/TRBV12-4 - CASSWDTRNTIYF TGTGCCAGCAGCTGGGACACCAGAAACACCATATATTTT
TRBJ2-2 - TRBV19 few CASSISRPGELFF TGTGCCAGTAGTATATCCCGCCCCGGGGAGCTGTTTTTT
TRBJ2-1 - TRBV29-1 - CSAPRSDYNEQFF TGCAGCGCCCCCCGGAGCGATTACAATGAGCAGTTCTTC
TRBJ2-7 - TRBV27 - CASIQFRGGTEQYF TGTGCCAGCATCCAATTCAGGGGAGGGACGGAGCAGTACTTC
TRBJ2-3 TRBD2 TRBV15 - CATSRELAGSDTQYF TGTGCCACCAGCAGAGAGCTAGCGGGTTCAGATACGCAGTATTTT
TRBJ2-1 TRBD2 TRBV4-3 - CASSPSSFGGTIDNEQFF TGCGCCAGCAGCCCCTCGTCGTTCGGCGGGACTATAGACAATGAGCAGTTCTTC
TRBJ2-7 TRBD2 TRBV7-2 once CASSLRPTSVSEQYF TGTGCCAGCAGCTTAAGGCCGACTAGCGTCTCCGAGCAGTACTTC
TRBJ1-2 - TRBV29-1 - CSVEDRGGLWGYTF TGCAGCGTTGAAGATCGCGGCGGCTTGTGGGGCTACACCTTC
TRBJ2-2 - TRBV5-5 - CASSFAGTGELFF TGTGCCAGCAGCTTTGCGGGGACCGGGGAGCTGTTTTTT
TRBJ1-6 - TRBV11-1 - CASSLTNYNSPLHF TGTGCCAGCAGCTTGACAAACTATAATTCACCCCTCCACTTT
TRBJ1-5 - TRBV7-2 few CASSVRAGSGNQPQHF TGTGCCAGCAGCGTTAGGGCGGGGTCGGGCAATCAGCCCCAGCATTTT
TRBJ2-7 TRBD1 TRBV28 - CASMGTGTYEQYF TGTGCCAGCATGGGGACAGGAACCTACGAGCAGTACTTC
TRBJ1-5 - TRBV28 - CASMVQGPNQPQHF TGTGCCAGCATGGTGCAGGGGCCCAATCAGCCCCAGCATTTT
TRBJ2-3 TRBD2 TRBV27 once CASSHGLAGDFKGTQYF TGTGCCAGCAGCCACGGACTAGCGGGAGACTTTAAGGGAACGCAGTATTTT
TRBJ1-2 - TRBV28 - CASDSLNYGYTF TGTGCCAGCGACAGTTTAAACTATGGCTACACCTTC
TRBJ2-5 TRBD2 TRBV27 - CASSLDPAGEETQYF TGTGCCAGCAGTTTAGACCCAGCGGGGGAAGAGACCCAGTACTTC
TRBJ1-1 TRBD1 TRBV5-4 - CASSGTGGFNTEAFF TGTGCCAGCAGCGGGACAGGGGGCTTCAACACTGAAGCTTTCTTT
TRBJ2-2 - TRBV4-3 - CASAKDDRYTGELFF TGCGCCAGCGCCAAAGATGACCGTTACACCGGGGAGCTGTTTTTT
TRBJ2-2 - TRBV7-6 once CASSPSPNTGELFF TGTGCCAGCAGCCCCAGTCCGAACACCGGGGAGCTGTTTTTT
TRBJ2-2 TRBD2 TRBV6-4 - CASRGGTTNTGELFF TGTGCCAGCCGCGGCGGGACTACGAACACCGGGGAGCTGTTTTTT
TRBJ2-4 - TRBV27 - CASSLTATGNIQYF TGTGCCAGCAGTTTGACAGCGACGGGAAACATTCAGTACTTC
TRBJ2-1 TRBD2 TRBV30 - CAWSFAGVHEQFF TGTGCCTGGAGCTTCGCGGGAGTCCATGAGCAGTTCTTC
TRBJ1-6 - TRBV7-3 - CASSQGGVGNSPLHF TGTGCCAGCAGTCAGGGAGGGGTCGGTAATTCACCCCTCCACTTT
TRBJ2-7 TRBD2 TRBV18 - CASSPNSGTGEQYF TGTGCCAGCTCACCTAATAGCGGGACTGGCGAGCAGTACTTC
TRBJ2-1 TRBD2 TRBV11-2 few CASSSPTSERYNEQFF TGTGCCAGCAGCTCCCCGACTAGCGAGAGATACAATGAGCAGTTCTTC